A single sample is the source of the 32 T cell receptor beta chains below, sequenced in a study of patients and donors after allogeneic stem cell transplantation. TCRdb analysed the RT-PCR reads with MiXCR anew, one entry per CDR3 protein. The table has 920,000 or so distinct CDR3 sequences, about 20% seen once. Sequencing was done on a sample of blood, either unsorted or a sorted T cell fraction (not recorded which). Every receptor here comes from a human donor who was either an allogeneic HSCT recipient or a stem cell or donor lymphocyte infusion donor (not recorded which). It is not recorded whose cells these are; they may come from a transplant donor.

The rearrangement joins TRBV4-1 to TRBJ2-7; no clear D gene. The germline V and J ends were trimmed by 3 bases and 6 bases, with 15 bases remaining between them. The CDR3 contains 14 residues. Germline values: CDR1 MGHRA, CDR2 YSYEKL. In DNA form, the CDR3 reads TGCGCCAGCAGCCAGGCAGCCCTACTCTTCGAGCAGTACTTC. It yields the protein CASSQAALLFEQYF.

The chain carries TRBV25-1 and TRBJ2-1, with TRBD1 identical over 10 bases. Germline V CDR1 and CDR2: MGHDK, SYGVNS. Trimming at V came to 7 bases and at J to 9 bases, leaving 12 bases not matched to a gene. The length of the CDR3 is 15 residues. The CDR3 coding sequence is TGTGCCAGCATTAAGGACAGGGGGTCGCTGGGTGAGCAGTTCTTC. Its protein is CASIKDRGSLGEQFF.

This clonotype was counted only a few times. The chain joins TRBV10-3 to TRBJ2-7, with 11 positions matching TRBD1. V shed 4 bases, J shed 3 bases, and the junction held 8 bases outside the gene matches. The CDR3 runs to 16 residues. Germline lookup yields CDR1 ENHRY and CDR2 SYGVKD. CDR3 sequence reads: CAISGYPGQGVYEQYF. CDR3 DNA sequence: TGTGCCATCAGTGGCTACCCGGGACAGGGGGTCTACGAGCAGTACTTC.

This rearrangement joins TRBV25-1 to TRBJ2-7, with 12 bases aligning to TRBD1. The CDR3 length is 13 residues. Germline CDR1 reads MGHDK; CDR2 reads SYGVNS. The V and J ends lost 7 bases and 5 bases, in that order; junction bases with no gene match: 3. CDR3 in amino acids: CASKGQGANEQYF. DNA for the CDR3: TGTGCCAGCAAGGGACAGGGGGCAAACGAGCAGTACTTC.

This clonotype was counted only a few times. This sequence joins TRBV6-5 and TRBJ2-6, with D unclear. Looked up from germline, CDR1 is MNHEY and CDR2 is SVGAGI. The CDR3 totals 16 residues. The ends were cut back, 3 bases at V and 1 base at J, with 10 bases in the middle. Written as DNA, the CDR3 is TGTGCCAGCAGTTATGGGGTAATATCTGGGGCCAACGTCCTGACTTTC. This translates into CASSYGVISGANVLTF.

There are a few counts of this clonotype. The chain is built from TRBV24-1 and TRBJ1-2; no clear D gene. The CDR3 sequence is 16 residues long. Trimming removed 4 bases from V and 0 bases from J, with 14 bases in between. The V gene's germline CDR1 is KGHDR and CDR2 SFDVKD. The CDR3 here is CATSERGLGPNYGYTF. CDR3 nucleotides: TGTGCCACCAGTGAACGTGGACTCGGGCCTAACTATGGCTACACCTTC.

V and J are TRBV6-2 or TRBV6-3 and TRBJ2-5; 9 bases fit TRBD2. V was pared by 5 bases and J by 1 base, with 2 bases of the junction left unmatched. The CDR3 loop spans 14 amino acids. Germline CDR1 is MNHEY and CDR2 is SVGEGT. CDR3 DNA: TGTGCCAGCAGTCGGGGACTAGCCCAAGAGACCCAGTACTTC. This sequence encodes CASSRGLAQETQYF.

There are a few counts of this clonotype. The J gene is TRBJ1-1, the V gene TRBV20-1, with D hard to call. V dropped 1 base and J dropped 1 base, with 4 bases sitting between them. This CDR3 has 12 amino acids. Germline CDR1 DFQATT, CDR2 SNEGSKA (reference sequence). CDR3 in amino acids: CSARGKNTEAFF. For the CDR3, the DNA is TGCAGTGCTAGAGGCAAGAACACTGAAGCTTTCTTT.

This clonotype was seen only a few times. Written as DNA, the CDR3 is TGTGCCACCAGCAGAGATGACTCCCCGGGGGAGACCCAGTACTTC. Translated, it gives CATSRDDSPGETQYF. This chain joins TRBV15 and TRBJ2-5; TRBD2 is a possible D gene (5 bases). Germline-derived CDR1 and CDR2 are LNHNV and YYDKDF (reference sequence). V lost 0 bases and J lost 5, with 13 bases in between. The CDR3 is made up of 15 amino acids.

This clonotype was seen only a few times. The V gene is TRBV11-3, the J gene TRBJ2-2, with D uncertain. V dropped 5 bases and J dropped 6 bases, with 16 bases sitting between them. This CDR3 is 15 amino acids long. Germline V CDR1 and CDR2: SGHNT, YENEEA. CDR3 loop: CASSPESQLPGELFF. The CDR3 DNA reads TGTGCCAGCAGCCCCGAGTCCCAACTCCCCGGGGAGCTGTTTTTT.

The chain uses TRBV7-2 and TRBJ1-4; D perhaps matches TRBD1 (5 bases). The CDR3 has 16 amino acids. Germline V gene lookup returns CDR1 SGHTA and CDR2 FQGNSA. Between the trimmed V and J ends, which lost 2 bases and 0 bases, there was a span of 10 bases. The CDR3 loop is CASSLTGGATNEKLFF. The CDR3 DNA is TGTGCCAGCAGCTTAACCGGGGGGGCAACTAATGAAAAACTGTTTTTT.

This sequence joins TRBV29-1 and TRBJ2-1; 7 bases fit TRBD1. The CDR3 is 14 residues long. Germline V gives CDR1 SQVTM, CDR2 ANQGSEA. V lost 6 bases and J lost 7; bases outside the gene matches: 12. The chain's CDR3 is CSVAGTAILNEQFF. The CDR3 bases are TGCAGCGTCGCCGGGACAGCTATTTTGAATGAGCAGTTCTTC.

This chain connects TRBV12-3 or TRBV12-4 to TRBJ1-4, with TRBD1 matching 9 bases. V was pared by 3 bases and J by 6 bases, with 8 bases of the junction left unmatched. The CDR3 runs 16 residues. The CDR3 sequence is CASSFALDRGDEKLFF. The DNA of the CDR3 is TGTGCCAGCAGTTTCGCTTTGGACAGGGGTGATGAAAAACTGTTTTTT.

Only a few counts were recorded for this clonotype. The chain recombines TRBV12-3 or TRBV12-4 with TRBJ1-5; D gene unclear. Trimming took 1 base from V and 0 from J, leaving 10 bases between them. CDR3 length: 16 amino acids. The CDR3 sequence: CASSLVTTDSNQPQHF. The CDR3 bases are TGTGCCAGCAGTTTAGTAACGACGGATAGCAATCAGCCCCAGCATTTT.

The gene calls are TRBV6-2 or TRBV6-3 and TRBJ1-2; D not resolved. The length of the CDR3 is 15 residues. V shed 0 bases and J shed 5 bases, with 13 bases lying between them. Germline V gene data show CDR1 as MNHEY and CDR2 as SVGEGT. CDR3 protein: CASSYSAGNPYGYTF. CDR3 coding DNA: TGTGCCAGCAGTTACTCGGCGGGTAACCCATATGGCTACACCTTC.

The DNA for the CDR3 is TGCGCCAGCAGCTTGGAGGCAGGGGGCAGGAGAAATGAGCAGTTCTTC. Translation: CASSLEAGGRRNEQFF. The rearrangement joins TRBV5-1 to TRBJ2-1; 8 nucleotides match TRBD1. The V and J ends lost 0 bases and 7 bases, in that order; junction bases with no gene match: 9. Germline V gene lookup returns CDR1 SGHRS and CDR2 YFSETQ. This CDR3 spans 16 amino acids.

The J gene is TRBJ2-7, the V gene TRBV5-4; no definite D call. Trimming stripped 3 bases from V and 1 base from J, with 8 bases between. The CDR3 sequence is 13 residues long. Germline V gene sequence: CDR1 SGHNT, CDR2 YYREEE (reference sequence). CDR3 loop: CASSSPFSYEQYF. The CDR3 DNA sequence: TGTGCCAGCAGCTCTCCGTTTTCCTACGAGCAGTACTTC.

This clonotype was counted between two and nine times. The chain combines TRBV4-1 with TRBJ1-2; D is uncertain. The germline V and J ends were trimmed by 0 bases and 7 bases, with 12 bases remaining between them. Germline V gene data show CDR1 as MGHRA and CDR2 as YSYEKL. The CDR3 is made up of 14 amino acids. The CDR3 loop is CASSQERRGRGYTF. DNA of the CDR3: TGCGCCAGCAGCCAAGAAAGACGGGGTCGTGGCTACACCTTC.

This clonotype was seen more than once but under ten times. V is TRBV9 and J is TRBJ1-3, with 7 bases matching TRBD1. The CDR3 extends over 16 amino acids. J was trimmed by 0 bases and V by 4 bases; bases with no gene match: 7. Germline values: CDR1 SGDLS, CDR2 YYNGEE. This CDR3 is CASSKEDRTSGNTIYF. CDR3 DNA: TGTGCCAGCAGCAAGGAGGACAGGACCTCTGGAAACACCATATATTTT.

The DNA of the CDR3 is TGTGCCTGGAAAAAGAATGGCTACACCTTC. Translation: CAWKKNGYTF. The chain joins TRBV30 to TRBJ1-2, with D uncertain. CDR1 is GTSNPN and CDR2 is SVGIG in the germline V gene (reference sequence). With 4 bases removed from V and 6 bases from J, the gap between germline ends came to 6 bases. This CDR3 contains 10 residues.

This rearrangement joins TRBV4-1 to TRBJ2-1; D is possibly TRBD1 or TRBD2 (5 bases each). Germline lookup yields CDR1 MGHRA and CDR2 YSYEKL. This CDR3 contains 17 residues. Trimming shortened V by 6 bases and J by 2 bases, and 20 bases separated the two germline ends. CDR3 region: CASRQDLNYLTYNEQFF. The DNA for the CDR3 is TGCGCCAGCAGACAGGACTTAAACTACCTAACCTACAATGAGCAGTTCTTC.

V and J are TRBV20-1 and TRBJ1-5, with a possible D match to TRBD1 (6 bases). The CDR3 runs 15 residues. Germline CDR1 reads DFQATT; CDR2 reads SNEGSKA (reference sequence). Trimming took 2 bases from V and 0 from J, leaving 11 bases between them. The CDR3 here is CSARPTGLSNQPQHF. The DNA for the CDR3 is TGCAGTGCTAGACCGACAGGACTTAGCAATCAGCCCCAGCATTTT.

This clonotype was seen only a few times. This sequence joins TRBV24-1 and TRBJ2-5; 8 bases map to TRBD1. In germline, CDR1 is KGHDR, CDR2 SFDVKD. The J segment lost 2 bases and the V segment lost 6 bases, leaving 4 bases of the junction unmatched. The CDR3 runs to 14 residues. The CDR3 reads CATSRQGPQETQYF. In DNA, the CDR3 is TGTGCCACCAGTAGACAGGGGCCACAAGAGACCCAGTACTTC.

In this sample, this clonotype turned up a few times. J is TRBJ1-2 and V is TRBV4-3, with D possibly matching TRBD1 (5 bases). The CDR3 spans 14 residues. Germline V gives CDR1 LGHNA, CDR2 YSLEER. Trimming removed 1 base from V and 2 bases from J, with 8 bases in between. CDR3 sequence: CASSQGTPNYGYTF. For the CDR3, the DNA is TGCGCCAGCAGCCAAGGGACACCGAACTATGGCTACACCTTC.

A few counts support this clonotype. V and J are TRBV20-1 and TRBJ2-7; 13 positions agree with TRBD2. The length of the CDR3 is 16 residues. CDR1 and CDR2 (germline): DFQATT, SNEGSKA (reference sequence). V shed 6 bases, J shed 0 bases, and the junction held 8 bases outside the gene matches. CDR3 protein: CSAPTSGGISSYEQYF. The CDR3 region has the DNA TGCAGTGCCCCGACTAGCGGGGGGATTAGCTCCTACGAGCAGTACTTC.

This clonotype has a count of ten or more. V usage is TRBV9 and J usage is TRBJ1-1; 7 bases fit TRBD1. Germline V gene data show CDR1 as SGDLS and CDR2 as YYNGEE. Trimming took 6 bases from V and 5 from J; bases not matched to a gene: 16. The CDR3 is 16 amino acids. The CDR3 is CASNPLPGGQGTEAFF. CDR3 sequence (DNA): TGTGCCAGCAACCCCCTTCCAGGGGGGCAGGGAACTGAAGCTTTCTTT.

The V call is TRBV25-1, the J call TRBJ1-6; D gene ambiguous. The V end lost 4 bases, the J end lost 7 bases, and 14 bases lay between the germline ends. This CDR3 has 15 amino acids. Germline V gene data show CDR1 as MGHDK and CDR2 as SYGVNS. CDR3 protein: CASSAIGPRNSPLHF. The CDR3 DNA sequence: TGTGCCAGCAGTGCCATAGGGCCCAGGAATTCACCCCTCCACTTT.

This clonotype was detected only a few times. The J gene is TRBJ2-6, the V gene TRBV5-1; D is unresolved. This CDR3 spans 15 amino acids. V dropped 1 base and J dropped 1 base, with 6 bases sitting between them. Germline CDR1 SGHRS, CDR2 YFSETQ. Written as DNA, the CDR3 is TGCGCCAGCAGCTTGATCCAATCTGGGGCCAACGTCCTGACTTTC. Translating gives CASSLIQSGANVLTF.

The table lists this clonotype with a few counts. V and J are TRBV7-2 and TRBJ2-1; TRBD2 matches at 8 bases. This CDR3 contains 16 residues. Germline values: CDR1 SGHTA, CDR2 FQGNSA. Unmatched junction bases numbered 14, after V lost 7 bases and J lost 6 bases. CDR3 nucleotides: TGTGCCAGCATCGACCGCGGGGGGATACCGGGCAATGAGCAGTTCTTC. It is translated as CASIDRGGIPGNEQFF.

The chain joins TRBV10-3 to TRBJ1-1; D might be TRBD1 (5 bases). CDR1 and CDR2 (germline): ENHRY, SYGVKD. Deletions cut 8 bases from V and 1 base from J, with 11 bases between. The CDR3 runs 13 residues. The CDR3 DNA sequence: TGTGCCATCCTTCTGGGACCGAACACTGAAGCTTTCTTT. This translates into CAILLGPNTEAFF.

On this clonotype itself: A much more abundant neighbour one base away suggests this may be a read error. CDR3 bases: TGTGCCAGCACACCAGCGGGGGGGATTATCGATGAGCAGTTCTTC. This gives the protein CASTPAGGIIDEQFF. The J gene is TRBJ2-1, the V gene TRBV12-3 or TRBV12-4; 10 bases are shared with TRBD2. Unmatched junction bases numbered 11, after V lost 7 bases and J lost 8 bases. CDR3 length equals 15 residues.

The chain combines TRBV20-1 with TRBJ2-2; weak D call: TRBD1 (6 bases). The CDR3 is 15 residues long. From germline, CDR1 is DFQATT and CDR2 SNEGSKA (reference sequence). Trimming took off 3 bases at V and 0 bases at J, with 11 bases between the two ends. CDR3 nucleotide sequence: TGCAGTGCTAGGCAGGGGACCACGAACACCGGGGAGCTGTTTTTT. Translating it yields CSARQGTTNTGELFF.